Sequencing of this T cell receptor (beta chain) was carried out in a study of T cells after yellow fever vaccination. A few counts support this clonotype. CDR1 SQVTM and CDR2 ANQGSEA come from the germline V gene. J was trimmed by 4 bases and V by 8 bases; bases with no gene match: 10. The CDR3 runs 13 residues. UMIs and a universal primer site were added when TCR cDNA was made by 5'RACE template switching. One entry per CDR3 protein, called by TCRdb with MiXCR from the 5' RACE reads. This table holds 300,000 to 400,000 distinct CDR3 sequences, about an eighth found once. The source was CD4+ T cells sorted from PBMCs, collected 15 days after the yellow fever booster vaccination. The clonotype comes from a man between 18 and 35 years old who received the YFV17D yellow fever vaccine. The chain is built from TRBV29-1 and TRBJ1-2, with 7 bases matching TRBD1. The CDR3 region has the DNA TGCAGCATCCGGGACAGTATCGTCTATGGCTACACCTTC. It yields the protein CSIRDSIVYGYTF.